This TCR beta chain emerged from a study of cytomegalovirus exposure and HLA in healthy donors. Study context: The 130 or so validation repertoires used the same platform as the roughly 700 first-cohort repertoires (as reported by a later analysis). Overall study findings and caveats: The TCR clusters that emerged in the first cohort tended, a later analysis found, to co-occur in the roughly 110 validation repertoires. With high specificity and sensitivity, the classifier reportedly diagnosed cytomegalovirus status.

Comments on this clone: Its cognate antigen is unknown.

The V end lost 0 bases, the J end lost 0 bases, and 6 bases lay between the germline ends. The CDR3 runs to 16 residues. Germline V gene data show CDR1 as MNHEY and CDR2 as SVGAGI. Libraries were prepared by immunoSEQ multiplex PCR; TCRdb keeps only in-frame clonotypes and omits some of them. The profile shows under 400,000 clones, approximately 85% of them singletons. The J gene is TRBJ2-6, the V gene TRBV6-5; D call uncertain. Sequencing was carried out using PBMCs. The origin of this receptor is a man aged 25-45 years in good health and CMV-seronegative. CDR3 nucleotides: TGTGCCAGCAGTTACTCCTCCTTCTCTGGGGCCAACGTCCTGACTTTC. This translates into CASSYSSFSGANVLTF.